This T cell receptor beta chain is drawn from a study of sequential checkpoint blockade in melanoma. Turning to the study itself: First-line arms were nivolumab then ipilimumab, or the reverse, randomized 1:1. Maintenance nivolumab came after either treatment sequence.

From germline, CDR1 is MGHRA and CDR2 YSYEKL. Trimming stripped 0 bases from V and 3 bases from J, with 9 bases between. CDR3 length: 15 amino acids. TCRdb keeps only in-frame clones here, not all; method: immunoSEQ multiplex PCR. The sample includes several thousand clones, approximately 77% of them seen just once. The treatment was: randomized to nivolumab then ipilimumab (arm A) or the reverse (arm B). Patients had received no earlier DNA-damaging chemotherapy. Live CD3+CD8+ CD19− CD56− cells were sorted from PBMCs. This clonotype was obtained from a human donor with melanoma. The sequencing used CD8+ T cells sorted from blood (inferred from file names), collected from a patient given nivolumab and ipilimumab in sequence. The chain joins TRBV4-1 to TRBJ2-1; possibly TRBD2 for D (6 bases). The CDR3, as DNA: TGCGCCAGCAGCCAAGATGCTAGCGACTACAATGAGCAGTTCTTC. It yields the protein CASSQDASDYNEQFF.